This T cell receptor (beta chain) was profiled in a study of cytomegalovirus exposure and HLA in healthy donors. For the study at large: Earlier findings included about 120 million unique TCR beta sequences obtained from about 180 million T cells.

The CDR3 contains 15 residues. Germline-derived CDR1 and CDR2 are MNHEY and SVGAGI. General study points: It was 150 to 200 TCR beta chains that were listed as cytomegalovirus-associated.

On this clone: Its target is unknown. One end of the junction fails to match germline, which may point to a read error.

The primer mix had 60 Vbeta and 13 Jbeta primers. Measured with immunoSEQ multiplex PCR; TCRdb has only the in-frame clones, and not every one. The sample yields around 100,000 clones, over 60% seen once. The TCR was taken from a man aged 30 to 45 in good health and CMV-seropositive. The source material was PBMCs. The rearrangement joins TRBV6-5 to TRBJ1-2; 8 positions agree with TRBD1. CDR3 DNA: TGTGCCAGCAGTCGGACAGGGCGGTCTAACTATGGCTACCCCTTC. It translates to CASSRTGRSNYGYPF.